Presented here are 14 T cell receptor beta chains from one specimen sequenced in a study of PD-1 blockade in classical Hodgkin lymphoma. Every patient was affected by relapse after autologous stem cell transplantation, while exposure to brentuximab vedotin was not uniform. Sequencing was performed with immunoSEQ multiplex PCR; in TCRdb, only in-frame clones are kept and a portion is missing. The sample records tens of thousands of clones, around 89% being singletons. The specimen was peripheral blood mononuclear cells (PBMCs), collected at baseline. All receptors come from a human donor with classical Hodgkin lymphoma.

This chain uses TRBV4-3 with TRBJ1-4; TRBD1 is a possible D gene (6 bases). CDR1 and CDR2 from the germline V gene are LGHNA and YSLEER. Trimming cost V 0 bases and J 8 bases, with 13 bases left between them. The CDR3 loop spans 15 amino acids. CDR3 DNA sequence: TGCGCCAGCAGCCAAGACCTGGGGGCAGGCGAAAAACTGTTTTTT. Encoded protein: CASSQDLGAGEKLFF.

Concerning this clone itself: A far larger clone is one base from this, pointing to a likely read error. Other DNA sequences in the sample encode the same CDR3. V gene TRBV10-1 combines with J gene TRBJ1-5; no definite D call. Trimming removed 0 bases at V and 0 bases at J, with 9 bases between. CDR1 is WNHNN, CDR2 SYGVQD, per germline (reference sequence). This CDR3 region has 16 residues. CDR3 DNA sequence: TGCGCCAGCAGTGAGTCTCCCGGAAATAGCAATCAGCCCCAGCATTTT. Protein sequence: CASSESPGNSNQPQHF.

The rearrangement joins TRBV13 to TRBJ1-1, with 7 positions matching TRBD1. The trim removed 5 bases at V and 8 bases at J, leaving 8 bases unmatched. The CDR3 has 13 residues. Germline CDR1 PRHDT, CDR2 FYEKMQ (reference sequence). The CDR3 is CASSPTLDREAFF. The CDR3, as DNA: TGTGCCAGCAGCCCTACGCTGGACAGGGAAGCTTTCTTT.

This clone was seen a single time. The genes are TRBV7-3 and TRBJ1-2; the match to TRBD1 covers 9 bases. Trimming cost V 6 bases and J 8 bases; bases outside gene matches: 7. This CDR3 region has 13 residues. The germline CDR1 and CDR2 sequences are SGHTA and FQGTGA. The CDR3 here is CASSSGQGRGYTF. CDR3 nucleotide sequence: TGTGCCAGCAGTTCGGGACAGGGAAGGGGCTACACCTTC.

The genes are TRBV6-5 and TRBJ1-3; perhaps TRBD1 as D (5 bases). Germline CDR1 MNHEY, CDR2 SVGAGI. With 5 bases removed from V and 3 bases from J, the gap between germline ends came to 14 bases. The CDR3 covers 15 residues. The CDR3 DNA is TGTGCCAGCAGTCCCGCCGGACATTTTGGAAACACCATATATTTT. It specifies CASSPAGHFGNTIYF.

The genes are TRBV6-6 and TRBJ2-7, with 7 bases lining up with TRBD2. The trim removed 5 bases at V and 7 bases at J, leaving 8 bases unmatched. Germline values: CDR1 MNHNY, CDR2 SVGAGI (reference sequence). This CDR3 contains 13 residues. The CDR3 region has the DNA TGTGCCAGCAGTACCGGGAGGCTGGGTGAGCAGTACTTC. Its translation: CASSTGRLGEQYF.

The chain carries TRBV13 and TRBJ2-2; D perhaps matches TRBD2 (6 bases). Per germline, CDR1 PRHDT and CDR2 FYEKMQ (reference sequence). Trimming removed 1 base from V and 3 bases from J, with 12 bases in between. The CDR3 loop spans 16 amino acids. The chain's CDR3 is CASSLDLRRDTGELFF. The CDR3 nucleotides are TGTGCCAGCAGCTTAGATCTCCGGAGGGACACCGGGGAGCTGTTTTTT.

Here the CDR3 DNA reads TGTGCTAGTGGTCCAGGGGCTAGCACAGATACGCAGTATTTT. It encodes CASGPGASTDTQYF. This chain joins TRBV12-5 and TRBJ2-3; the D gene is possibly TRBD1 (6 bases). The CDR3 length is 14 residues. Trimming removed 5 bases at V and 0 bases at J, with 9 bases between. The germline V gene encodes CDR1 LGHNT and CDR2 FRNRAP. The full variable domain, in which reference TRBV12-5 and TRBJ2-3 provide the parts outside the CDR3, is DARVTQTPRHKVTEMGQEVTMRCQPILGHNTVFWYRQTMMQGLELLAYFRNRAPLDDSGMPKDRFSAEMPDATLATLKIQPSEPRDSAVYFCASGPGASTDTQYFGPGTRLTVL.

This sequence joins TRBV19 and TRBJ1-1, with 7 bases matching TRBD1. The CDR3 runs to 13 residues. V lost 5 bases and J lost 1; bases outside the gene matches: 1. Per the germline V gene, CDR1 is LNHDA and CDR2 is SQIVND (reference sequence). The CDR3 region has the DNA TGTGCCAGTAGTGGGACAGAGAACACTGAAGCTTTCTTT. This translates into CASSGTENTEAFF.

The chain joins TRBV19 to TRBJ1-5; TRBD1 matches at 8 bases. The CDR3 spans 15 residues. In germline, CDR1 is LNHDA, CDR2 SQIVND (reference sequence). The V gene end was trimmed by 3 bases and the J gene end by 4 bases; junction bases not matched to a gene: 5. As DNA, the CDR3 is TGTGCCAGTAGTATTGGACAGGGCTCAAATCAGCCCCAGCATTTT. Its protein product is CASSIGQGSNQPQHF.

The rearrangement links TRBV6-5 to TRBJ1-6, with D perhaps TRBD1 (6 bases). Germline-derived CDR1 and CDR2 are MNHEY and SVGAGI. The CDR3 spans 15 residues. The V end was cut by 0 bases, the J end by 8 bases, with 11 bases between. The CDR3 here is CASSYSGGVDSPLHF. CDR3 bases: TGTGCCAGCAGTTACTCAGGGGGGGTAGATTCACCCCTCCACTTT.

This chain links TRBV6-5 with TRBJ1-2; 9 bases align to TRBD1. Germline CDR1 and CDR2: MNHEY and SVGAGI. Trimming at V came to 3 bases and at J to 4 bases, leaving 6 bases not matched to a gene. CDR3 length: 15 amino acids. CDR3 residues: CASSYATGGTYGYTF. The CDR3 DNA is TGTGCCAGCAGTTATGCGACAGGGGGGACCTATGGCTACACCTTC.

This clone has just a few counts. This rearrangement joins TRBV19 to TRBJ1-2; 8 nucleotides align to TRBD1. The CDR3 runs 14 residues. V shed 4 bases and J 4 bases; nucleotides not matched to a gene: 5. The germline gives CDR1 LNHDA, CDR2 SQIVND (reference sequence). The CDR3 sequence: CASSTRTGIYGYTF. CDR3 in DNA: TGTGCCAGTAGTACTAGGACAGGGATCTATGGCTACACCTTC.

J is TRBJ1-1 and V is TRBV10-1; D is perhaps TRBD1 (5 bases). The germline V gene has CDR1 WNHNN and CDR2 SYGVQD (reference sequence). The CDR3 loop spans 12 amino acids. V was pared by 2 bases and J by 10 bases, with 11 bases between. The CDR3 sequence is CASSELPGGAFF. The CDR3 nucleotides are TGCGCCAGCAGTGAGCTTCCCGGGGGAGCTTTCTTT.